Listed below are T cell receptor beta chains from one sample, sequenced in a study of T cell responses to AZD1222 COVID-19 vaccine. The table came from immunoSEQ multiplex PCR; TCRdb's copy has only in-frame clones and leaves some out. Here the sample spans some 120,000 clones, approximately 85% being singletons. The material was peripheral blood, obtained on day 0 of MenACWY control vaccination. Receptors were obtained from an adult in good health. The CDR3 runs from the conserved cysteine through the conserved F or W. D genes are given only for firm matches. Size is omitted from some rows. Given values are once, few, many or a class for expanded clones.

abundance,j_gene,d_gene,v_gene,CDR3aa,CDR3nt
NA,TRBJ1-3,TRBD1,TRBV18,CASSPGQGTISGNTIYF,TGTGCCAGCTCACCCGGACAGGGGACCATCTCTGGAAACACCATATATTTT
NA,TRBJ1-6,TRBD1,TRBV28,CASSSWTGSSPLHF,TGTGCCAGCAGTTCATGGACAGGGTCCTCACCCCTCCACTTT
NA,TRBJ2-7,NA,TRBV7-8,CASRPRPSDLLYEQYF,TGTGCCAGCAGACCTCGGCCTTCCGACCTCCTCTACGAGCAGTACTTC
NA,TRBJ2-7,NA,TRBV14,CASTPKSPSYEQYF,TGTGCCAGCACCCCAAAAAGTCCCTCCTACGAGCAGTACTTC
NA,TRBJ1-2,TRBD1,TRBV3-1/TRBV3-2,CASSQTRTGGGYGYTF,TGTGCCAGCAGCCAGACCCGGACAGGGGGAGGCTATGGCTACACCTTC
NA,TRBJ2-3,NA,TRBV7-9,CASSLAVGFDTQYF,TGTGCCAGCAGCTTAGCGGTAGGATTCGATACGCAGTATTTT
few,TRBJ1-1,NA,TRBV6-5,CASPGGGDMNTEAFF,TGTGCCAGCCCTGGTGGGGGGGACATGAACACTGAAGCTTTCTTT
NA,TRBJ1-5,NA,TRBV28,CATLKGTGTRNQPQHF,TGTGCCACCCTCAAGGGCACCGGGACAAGGAATCAGCCCCAGCATTTT
NA,TRBJ1-2,TRBD1,TRBV5-1,CASSLQTGGGYGYTF,TGCGCCAGCAGCCTGCAAACAGGGGGCGGCTATGGCTACACCTTC
NA,TRBJ1-1,NA,TRBV7-2,CASSPRQTTEAFF,TGTGCCAGCAGCCCCCGACAGACCACTGAAGCTTTCTTT
NA,TRBJ1-4,TRBD1,TRBV28,CASSLRTGDEKLFF,TGTGCCAGCAGTCTCCGGACAGGGGACGAAAAACTGTTTTTT
NA,TRBJ1-5,TRBD1,TRBV20-1,CSASRGGGNQPQHF,TGCAGTGCTAGTCGAGGGGGCGGCAATCAGCCCCAGCATTTT
NA,TRBJ1-5,TRBD1,TRBV7-3,CASSLTGEGAQPQHF,TGTGCCAGCAGCTTAACAGGAGAGGGGGCCCAGCCCCAGCATTTT
once,TRBJ1-3,NA,TRBV7-9,CASSYRQVSSGNTIYF,TGTGCCAGCAGCTACCGGCAGGTTAGCTCTGGAAACACCATATATTTT
NA,TRBJ2-3,NA,TRBV7-6,CASSLGGGARLRADTQYF,TGTGCCAGCAGCTTAGGAGGGGGGGCCCGTTTACGCGCAGATACGCAGTATTTT
NA,TRBJ2-5,TRBD1,TRBV27,CASSSSGTGRETQYF,TGTGCCAGCAGTTCCTCCGGGACAGGGAGAGAGACCCAGTACTTC
NA,TRBJ1-5,NA,TRBV7-2,CASSLEFRSGQPQHF,TGTGCCAGCAGCTTAGAATTCCGTTCGGGTCAGCCCCAGCATTTT
once,TRBJ1-6,NA,TRBV2,CASSDRDPPLHF,TGTGCCAGCAGTGATAGGGATCCACCCCTCCACTTT
NA,TRBJ1-2,NA,TRBV28,CATGRPPNKGYTF,TGTGCCACGGGACGCCCCCCTAATAAGGGCTACACCTTC
NA,TRBJ2-5,TRBD2,TRBV18,CASSSQRGGQETQYF,TGTGCCAGCTCATCTCAACGGGGGGGACAAGAGACCCAGTACTTC
NA,TRBJ2-2,TRBD2,TRBV4-3,CASSQAPSGGAGTGELFF,TGCGCCAGCAGCCAAGCCCCTAGCGGGGGGGCAGGCACCGGGGAGCTGTTTTTT
NA,TRBJ1-2,NA,TRBV5-1,CASSRGGQNYGYTF,TGCGCCAGCAGCCGCGGAGGACAGAACTATGGCTACACCTTC
NA,TRBJ1-4,TRBD1,TRBV18,CASTDSQGAGRLFF,TGTGCCAGCACGGACTCTCAGGGGGCTGGAAGGCTGTTTTTT
NA,TRBJ1-1,NA,TRBV5-5,CASSLGEWANTEAFF,TGTGCCAGCAGCTTGGGGGAGTGGGCGAACACTGAAGCTTTCTTT
NA,TRBJ2-1,TRBD1,TRBV24-1,CATSEGQGSNEQFF,TGTGCCACCAGTGAGGGACAGGGTAGCAATGAGCAGTTCTTC
once,TRBJ2-2,TRBD1,TRBV6-5,CASRVDRATGELFF,TGTGCCAGCAGGGTAGACAGGGCCACCGGGGAGCTGTTTTTT
NA,TRBJ2-2,TRBD1,TRBV2,CASSGPGQGTSNTGELFF,TGTGCCAGCAGCGGACCGGGACAGGGGACATCGAACACCGGGGAGCTGTTTTTT
once,TRBJ2-1,NA,TRBV3-1/TRBV3-2,CASGGARNNEQFF,TGTGCCAGCGGGGGGGCCAGGAATAATGAGCAGTTCTTC
once,TRBJ1-2,NA,TRBV19,CASMQEAAYGYTF,TGTGCCAGTATGCAAGAGGCCGCCTATGGCTACACCTTC
NA,TRBJ1-5,TRBD1,TRBV27,CASSWDRGSNQPQHF,TGTGCCAGCAGTTGGGACAGGGGTAGCAATCAGCCCCAGCATTTT